This entry lists 21 T cell receptor beta chains sequenced from one sample in a study of low-dose radiotherapy and immunotherapy resistance in tumors. TRAV- and TRBV-specific primers were used for first-strand cDNA, which covered alpha and beta chains. The authors ran around 20 PCR cycles to amplify TCRs with a constant-region primer and V-primer adapter. Each CDR3 protein gets one entry after TCRdb re-called the reads with MiXCR. The sample lists about 60,000 distinct CDR3 sequences; roughly 24% were seen once. Time point given: before trial treatment. Sequenced material: PBMCs, taken before treatment. All receptors derive from a male donor with prostate cancer.

This clonotype was seen repeatedly, ten times or more. The V and J genes are TRBV19 and TRBJ2-7; tentatively, D is TRBD1 (6 bases). The CDR3 extends over 12 amino acids. Germline loops: CDR1 LNHDA, CDR2 SQIVND (reference sequence). Trimming removed 5 bases from V and 3 bases from J, with 8 bases in between. DNA for the CDR3: TGTGCCAGTAGTGCAGGGGACTACGAGCAGTACTTC. Amino acids: CASSAGDYEQYF.

The V call is TRBV19, the J call TRBJ1-5; tentative D call: TRBD1 (5 bases). Deletions cut 3 bases from V and 2 bases from J, with 14 bases between. The CDR3 extends over 16 amino acids. Germline CDR1 is LNHDA and CDR2 is SQIVND (reference sequence). The CDR3 reads CASSISGTPGNQPQHF. Written as DNA, the CDR3 is TGTGCCAGTAGTATCTCCGGGACCCCTGGCAATCAGCCCCAGCATTTT.

This clonotype occurred many times. The V and J genes are TRBV7-2 and TRBJ2-7; possibly TRBD1 for D (5 bases). V lost 4 bases, J lost 0 bases, and 10 bases lay in between. This CDR3 spans 14 amino acids. Germline assignment: CDR1 SGHTA and CDR2 FQGNSA. The CDR3 is CASSSRTSSYEQYF. Here the CDR3 DNA reads TGTGCCAGCAGCTCCCGGACATCCTCCTACGAGCAGTACTTC.

There are a few counts of this clonotype. The rearrangement joins TRBV10-1 to TRBJ2-2; D ambiguous. The length of the CDR3 is 15 residues. V lost 1 base and J lost 2, with 8 bases in between. Germline loops: CDR1 WNHNN, CDR2 SYGVQD (reference sequence). The CDR3, as DNA: TGCGCCAGCAGTGAGTATCCGGACAACACCGGGGAGCTGTTTTTT. As protein: CASSEYPDNTGELFF.

This clonotype was counted many times. The chain joins TRBV11-2 to TRBJ2-3; D is unclear. V was pared by 0 bases and J by 6 bases, with 7 bases between. Germline CDR1 and CDR2: SGHAT and FQNNGV. This CDR3 contains 13 residues. DNA of the CDR3: TGTGCCAGCAGCTTAGATTTAGGGGATACGCAGTATTTT. It is translated as CASSLDLGDTQYF.

In its sample, this clonotype was seen many times. The genes are TRBV6-1 and TRBJ2-7; D is undetermined. CDR3 size: 12 residues. The V gene's germline CDR1 is MNHNS and CDR2 SASEGT. V lost 5 bases and J lost 1, with 6 bases in between. The CDR3 loop is CASSYTSYEQYF. CDR3 coding DNA: TGTGCCAGCAGTTACACGTCCTACGAGCAGTACTTC.

The chain uses TRBV6-5 and TRBJ2-1; D remains ambiguous. Trimming removed 0 bases from V and 9 bases from J, with 12 bases in between. Germline-derived CDR1 and CDR2 are MNHEY and SVGAGI. The CDR3 is 14 amino acids. CDR3 region: CASSYSVLESEQFF. In DNA, the CDR3 is TGTGCCAGCAGTTACTCGGTCCTTGAATCTGAGCAGTTCTTC.

At least ten counts were recorded for this clonotype. This chain's CDR3 is CASRITSGTTYEQYF. The CDR3 DNA sequence: TGTGCCAGCAGAATTACTAGCGGTACTACCTACGAGCAGTACTTC. The chain employs TRBV27 and TRBJ2-7; TRBD2 aligns across 8 bases. Germline values: CDR1 MNHEY, CDR2 SMNVEV (reference sequence). V shed 6 bases, J shed 2 bases, and the junction held 9 bases outside the gene matches. The CDR3 extends over 15 amino acids.

This clonotype was observed many times. The chain uses TRBV2 and TRBJ1-5; D gene unclear. Between the trimmed V and J ends, which lost 6 bases and 3 bases, there was a span of 12 bases. Germline loops: CDR1 SNHLY, CDR2 FYNNEI. The CDR3 totals 14 residues. In DNA, the CDR3 is TGTGCCAGCAGGCAACAGACGCCCAATCAGCCCCAGCATTTT. Its protein is CASRQQTPNQPQHF.

This clonotype was detected ten times or more. This chain uses TRBV29-1 with TRBJ1-3; D unclear. This CDR3 contains 13 residues. The germline V gene has CDR1 SQVTM and CDR2 ANQGSEA. Trimming left V 3 bases short and J 4 bases short, with 10 bases between. The DNA of the CDR3 is TGCAGCGTTGACAAGGACCTGGGAAACACCATATATTTT. It codes for CSVDKDLGNTIYF.

As regards this clonotype: It is likely a read error: a sequence one base away is far more abundant. The J gene is TRBJ2-6, the V gene TRBV22-1; the table gives TRBD2 as D, unverified against the DNA. TRBV22-1 is termed a pseudogene. The CDR3 spans 17 residues. CDR3 sequence (DNA): TGTGCCACCAATGATGGTCTAGCGGGAGCCGGGGCCAACGTCCTGACTTTC. Its protein product is CATNDGLAGAGANVLTF.

The V gene is TRBV15, the J gene TRBJ1-1, with TRBD1 as a possible D gene (5 bases). Trimming cost V 2 bases and J 1 base, with 11 bases left between them. CDR1 is LNHNV, CDR2 YYDKDF, per germline (reference sequence). CDR3 length: 15 residues. The CDR3 nucleotides read TGTGCCACCAGCAGAACTACCAGGGAGAACACTGAAGCTTTCTTT. Protein sequence: CATSRTTRENTEAFF. The whole variable domain, filled in from reference TRBV15 and TRBJ1-1, reads DAMVIQNPRYQVTQFGKPVTLSCSQTLNHNVMYWYQQKSSQAPKLLFHYYDKDFNNEADTPDNFQSRRPNTSFCFLDIRSPGLGDTAMYLCATSRTTRENTEAFFGQGTRLTVV.

This clonotype occurred many times. The V call is TRBV19, the J call TRBJ2-1; 12 nucleotides align to TRBD2. Germline CDR1 LNHDA, CDR2 SQIVND (reference sequence). The V segment lost 4 bases and the J segment 5 bases; nucleotides outside the gene matches: 9. The CDR3 spans 17 residues. CDR3 sequence: CASSTQLAGGLHNEQFF. CDR3 in DNA: TGTGCCAGTAGTACCCAACTAGCGGGAGGTCTGCACAATGAGCAGTTCTTC.

This clonotype came up many times. The genes are TRBV28 and TRBJ2-2, with D unclear. The germline CDR1 and CDR2 sequences are MDHEN and SYDVKM. CDR3 length equals 13 residues. Between the trimmed V and J ends, which lost 6 bases and 0 bases, there was a span of 5 bases. CDR3 sequence: CASRQSNTGELFF. The CDR3 nucleotides are TGTGCCAGCAGGCAGTCGAACACCGGGGAGCTGTTTTTT. Looking up the rest from reference TRBV28 and TRBJ2-2 gives the full variable domain: DVKVTQSSRYLVKRTGEKVFLECVQDMDHENMFWYRQDPGLGLRLIYFSYDVKMKEKGDIPEGYSVSREKKERFSLILESASTNQTSMYLCASRQSNTGELFFGEGSRLTVL.

This clonotype came up many times. V gene TRBV7-9 combines with J gene TRBJ2-1; D perhaps matches TRBD1 (7 bases). The CDR3 totals 16 residues. Germline V lookup: CDR1 SEHNR, CDR2 FQNEAQ (reference sequence). V was shortened by 4 bases and J by 5 bases, with 18 bases between the two germline ends. CDR3 sequence: CASSWESGGSHNEQFF. For the CDR3, the DNA is TGTGCCAGCAGCTGGGAATCAGGGGGGTCACACAATGAGCAGTTCTTC.

This clonotype was found many times. The chain recombines TRBV19 with TRBJ2-2, with D maybe TRBD2 (6 bases). The CDR3 spans 14 residues. V lost 6 bases and J 0 bases, leaving 8 bases between the germline ends. CDR1 and CDR2 (germline): LNHDA, SQIVND (reference sequence). CDR3 bases: TGTGCCAGTAGCCCTAGCGCGAACACCGGGGAGCTGTTTTTT. The encoded protein is CASSPSANTGELFF.

Worth noting for this clonotype: This could be a read error, since a much larger clone is one nucleotide away. J is TRBJ2-7 and V is TRBV27; D not resolved. Deletions cut 2 bases from V and 7 bases from J, with 21 bases between. The CDR3 is 16 residues long. Germline V gives CDR1 MNHEY, CDR2 SMNVEV (reference sequence). CDR3 coding DNA: TGTGCCAGCAGTTTAGTGGGCGATCGACTCTACAATGAGCAGTACTTC. Its translation: CASSLVGDRLYNEQYF.

This clonotype has at least ten counts. The chain has TRBV20-1 and TRBJ2-3, with 7 bases aligning to TRBD1. The CDR3 covers 13 residues. Trimming cost V 5 bases and J 2 bases; bases outside gene matches: 4. Germline CDR1 is DFQATT and CDR2 is SNEGSKA (reference sequence). CDR3 DNA sequence: TGCAGTGCTGCCGGGACAGCCACAGATACGCAGTATTTT. It specifies CSAAGTATDTQYF.

This clonotype was counted at least ten times. The chain has TRBV6-6 and TRBJ2-3; 11 nucleotides agree with TRBD2. Germline V gene data show CDR1 as MNHNY and CDR2 as SVGAGI (reference sequence). V shed 4 bases and J 5 bases; nucleotides not matched to a gene: 5. The CDR3 consists of 15 residues. The CDR3 nucleotides read TGTGCCAGCAGTTTGATAGCGGGGGGGGGAGATACGCAGTATTTT. Translating it yields CASSLIAGGGDTQYF.

About this clonotype itself: A single base separates this from a much larger clone, so it may be a read error. The chain couples TRBV7-9 to TRBJ2-3; D remains unclear. The ends were cut back, 4 bases at V and 4 bases at J, with 18 bases in the middle. Germline lookup yields CDR1 SEHNR and CDR2 FQNEAQ (reference sequence). The CDR3 is 16 residues long. This CDR3 is CASSSLLRVGADTQYF. The CDR3 bases are TGTGCCAGCAGCTCCCTCTTACGGGTTGGAGCAGATACGCAGTATTTT.

Ten or more counts support this clonotype. The V and J genes are TRBV9 and TRBJ2-3; 9 bases align to TRBD2. V shed 3 bases, J shed 2 bases, and the junction held 7 bases outside the gene matches. This CDR3 comprises 16 residues. CDR1 SGDLS and CDR2 YYNGEE come from the germline V gene. Written as DNA, the CDR3 is TGTGCCAGCAGCGCCGTAGCGGGGGAGAACACAGATACGCAGTATTTT. It specifies CASSAVAGENTDTQYF.